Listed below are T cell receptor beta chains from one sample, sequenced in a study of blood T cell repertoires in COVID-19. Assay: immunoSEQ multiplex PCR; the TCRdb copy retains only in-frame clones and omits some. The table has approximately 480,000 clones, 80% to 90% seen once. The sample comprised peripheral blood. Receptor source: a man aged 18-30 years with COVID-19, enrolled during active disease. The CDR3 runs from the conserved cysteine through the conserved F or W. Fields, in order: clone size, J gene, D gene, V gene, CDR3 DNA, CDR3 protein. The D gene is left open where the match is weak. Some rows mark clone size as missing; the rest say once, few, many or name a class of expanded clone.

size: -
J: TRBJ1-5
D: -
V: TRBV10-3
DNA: TGTGCCATCAGTCTTGACAGAGATCAGCCCCAGCATTTT
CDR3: CAISLDRDQPQHF

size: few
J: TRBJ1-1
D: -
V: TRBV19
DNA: TGTGCCAGTAGTCCATCAGTGAACACTGAAGCTTTCTTT
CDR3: CASSPSVNTEAFF

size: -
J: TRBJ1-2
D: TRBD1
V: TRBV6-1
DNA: TGTGCCAGCAGTGAAGCACAGGGGTTTGGCTACACCTTC
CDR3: CASSEAQGFGYTF

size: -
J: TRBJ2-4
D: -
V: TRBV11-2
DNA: TGTGCCAGCAGCTTAAACTTCGGAGGGGGCGAACGGGGCATTCAGTACTTC
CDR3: CASSLNFGGGERGIQYF

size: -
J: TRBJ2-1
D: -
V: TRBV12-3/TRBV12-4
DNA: TGTGCCAGCAGTTTTTCTACCGAGCAGTTCTTC
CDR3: CASSFSTEQFF

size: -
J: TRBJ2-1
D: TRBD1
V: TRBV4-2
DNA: TGTGCCAGCAGCCAGGACCAGGGACAGGGATCCTACAATGAGCAGTTCTTC
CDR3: CASSQDQGQGSYNEQFF

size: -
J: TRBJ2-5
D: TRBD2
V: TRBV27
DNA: TGTGCCACCAAACCGGGACTAGCATGGGAGACCCAGTACTTC
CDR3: CATKPGLAWETQYF

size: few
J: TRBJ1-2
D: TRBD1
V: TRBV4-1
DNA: TGCGCCAGCAGCCAAGGACGGGACAGGGTGCGGGGCTACACCTTC
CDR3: CASSQGRDRVRGYTF

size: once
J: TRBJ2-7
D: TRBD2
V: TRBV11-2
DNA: TGTGCCAGCAGAACAATCGGGGGGAAGACCTACGAGCAGTACTTC
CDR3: CASRTIGGKTYEQYF

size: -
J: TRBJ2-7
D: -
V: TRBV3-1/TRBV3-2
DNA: TGTGCCAGCGGAGGGGGCTATTTCTCCTACGAGCAGTACTTC
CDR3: CASGGGYFSYEQYF

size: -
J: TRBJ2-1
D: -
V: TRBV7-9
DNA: TGTGCCAGCAGGCCGGAGGGGCGCTACAATGAGCAGTTCTTC
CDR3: CASRPEGRYNEQFF

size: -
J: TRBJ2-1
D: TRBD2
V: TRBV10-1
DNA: TGCGCCAGCAGTGAGGGGGCGACTAGCGAGAAGTTCTTC
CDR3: CASSEGATSEKFF

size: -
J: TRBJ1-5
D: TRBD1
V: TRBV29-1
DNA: TGCAGCGCCCGGACAGGGGGCAACCAGCCCCAGCATTTT
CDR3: CSARTGGNQPQHF

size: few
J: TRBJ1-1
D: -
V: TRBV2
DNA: TGTGCCACCCCGAGAGGTACAGGGAACACTGAAGCTTTCTTT
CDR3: CATPRGTGNTEAFF

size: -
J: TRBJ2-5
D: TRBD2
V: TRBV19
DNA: TGTGCCAGTAACGGGCGGGAGGGCCGCGAGACCCAGTACTTC
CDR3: CASNGREGRETQYF

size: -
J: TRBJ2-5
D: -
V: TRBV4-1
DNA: TGCGCCAGCAGCCAAGATTTCCTCCAGGAGACCCAGTACTTC
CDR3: CASSQDFLQETQYF

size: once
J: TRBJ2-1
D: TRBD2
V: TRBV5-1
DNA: TGCGCCAGCAGCTTGGAGGCGGGAGGGCCCTTAGACAATGAGCAGTTCTTC
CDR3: CASSLEAGGPLDNEQFF

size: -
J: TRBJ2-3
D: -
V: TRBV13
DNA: TGTGCCAGCAGCCAACTTTGGTCCGGGGATACGCAGTATTTT
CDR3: CASSQLWSGDTQYF

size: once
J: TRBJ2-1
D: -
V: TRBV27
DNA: TGTGCCAGCAGTTGGGCTAGGGGATCCTACAATGAGCAGTTCTTC
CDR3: CASSWARGSYNEQFF

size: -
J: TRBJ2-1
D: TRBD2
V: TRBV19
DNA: TGTGCCACCTCGTCAGCGGGAGGGCCGAATGAGCAGTTCTTC
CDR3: CATSSAGGPNEQFF

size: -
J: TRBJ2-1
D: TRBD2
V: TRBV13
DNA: TGTGCCAGCGCTATCGCGGGAGTCACCTACAATGAGCAGTTCTTC
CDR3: CASAIAGVTYNEQFF

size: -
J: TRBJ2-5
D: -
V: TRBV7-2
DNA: TGTGCCAGCAGCTTAGCCGGGAGTGGAGAGACCCAGTACTTC
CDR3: CASSLAGSGETQYF

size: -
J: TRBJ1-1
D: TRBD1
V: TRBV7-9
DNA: TGTGCCAGCAGCTTAGGTGGGACAGGTAACACTGAAGCTTTCTTT
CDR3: CASSLGGTGNTEAFF

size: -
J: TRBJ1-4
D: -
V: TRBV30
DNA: TGTGCCTGGAGTGTGCCGGAGCCTAATGAAAAACTGTTTTTT
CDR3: CAWSVPEPNEKLFF

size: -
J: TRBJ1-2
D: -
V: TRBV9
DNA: TGTGCCACCAACCAGGTCAGGGGCGATGGCTACACCTTC
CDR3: CATNQVRGDGYTF